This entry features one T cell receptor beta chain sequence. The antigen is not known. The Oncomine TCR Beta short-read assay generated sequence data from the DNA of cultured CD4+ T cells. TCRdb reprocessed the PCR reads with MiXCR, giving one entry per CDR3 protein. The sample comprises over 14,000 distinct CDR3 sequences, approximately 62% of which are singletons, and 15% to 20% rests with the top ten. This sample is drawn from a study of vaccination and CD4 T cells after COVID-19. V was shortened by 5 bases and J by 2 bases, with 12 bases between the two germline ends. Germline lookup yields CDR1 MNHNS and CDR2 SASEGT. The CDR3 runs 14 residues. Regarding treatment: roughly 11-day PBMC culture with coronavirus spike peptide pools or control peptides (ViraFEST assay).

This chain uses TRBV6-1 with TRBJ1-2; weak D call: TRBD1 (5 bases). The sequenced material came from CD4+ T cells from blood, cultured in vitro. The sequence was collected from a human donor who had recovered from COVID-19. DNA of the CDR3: TGTGCCAGCAGTACGGGACCGCTAAACTATGGCTACACCTTC. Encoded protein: CASSTGPLNYGYTF.